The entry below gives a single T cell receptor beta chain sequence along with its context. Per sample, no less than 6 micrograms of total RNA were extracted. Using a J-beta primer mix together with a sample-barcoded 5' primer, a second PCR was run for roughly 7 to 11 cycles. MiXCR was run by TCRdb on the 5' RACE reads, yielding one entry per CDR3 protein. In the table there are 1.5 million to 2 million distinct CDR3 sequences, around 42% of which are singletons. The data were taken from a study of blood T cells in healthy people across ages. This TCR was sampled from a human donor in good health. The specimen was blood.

This CDR3 is CASRGQGGEKLFF. The CDR3 coding sequence is TGTGCCAGCAGGGGACAGGGAGGTGAAAAACTGTTTTTT. V is TRBV12-3 or TRBV12-4 and J is TRBJ1-4, with 9 nucleotides matching TRBD1. There are 13 residues in the CDR3. V trimming: 6 bases; J trimming: 7 bases; junction bases outside the gene matches: 3.